Listed below are T cell receptor beta chains from one sample, sequenced in a study of blood T cell repertoires in COVID-19. Generated by immunoSEQ multiplex PCR, the TCRdb table keeps only in-frame clones and is missing some. This sample has approximately 240,000 clones; roughly 84% occur once, and the top ten carry 2% to 2.5%. The sequenced sample was peripheral blood. Source of these receptors: a middle-aged woman who had recovered from COVID-19. CDR3s include the opening cysteine and the closing phenylalanine or tryptophan. D genes are given only for firm matches. The size entry is marked missing in some rows and otherwise reads once, few, many or a size class.

j_gene: TRBJ1-2; abundance: -; d_gene: TRBD1; v_gene: TRBV28; CDR3aa: CASSPTGGSYGYTF; CDR3nt: TGTGCCAGCAGTCCAACAGGGGGCTCATATGGCTACACCTTC
j_gene: TRBJ1-5; abundance: few; d_gene: TRBD1; v_gene: TRBV24-1; CDR3aa: CATSGGTVSNQPQHF; CDR3nt: TGTGCCACCAGTGGTGGGACAGTTAGCAATCAGCCCCAGCATTTT
j_gene: TRBJ1-2; abundance: -; d_gene: -; v_gene: TRBV28; CDR3aa: CASSLSVGGRANYGYTF; CDR3nt: TGTGCCAGCAGTTTGTCCGTTGGGGGCAGGGCAAACTATGGCTACACCTTC
j_gene: TRBJ1-3; abundance: -; d_gene: -; v_gene: TRBV7-2; CDR3aa: CASSLVAGSGNTIYF; CDR3nt: TGTGCCAGCAGCTTAGTGGCAGGATCTGGAAACACCATATATTTT
j_gene: TRBJ2-7; abundance: -; d_gene: -; v_gene: TRBV27; CDR3aa: CASSPSTGHSYEQYF; CDR3nt: TGTGCCAGCAGTCCGTCGACAGGACACTCCTACGAGCAGTACTTC
j_gene: TRBJ2-3; abundance: -; d_gene: TRBD2; v_gene: TRBV18; CDR3aa: CASSHPGLAGGTDTQYF; CDR3nt: TGTGCCAGCTCACACCCGGGACTAGCGGGAGGGACAGATACGCAGTATTTT
j_gene: TRBJ1-5; abundance: -; d_gene: -; v_gene: TRBV28; CDR3aa: CASSSRLTVSNQPQHF; CDR3nt: TGTGCCAGCAGTTCCCGTCTGACAGTTAGCAATCAGCCCCAGCATTTT
j_gene: TRBJ2-7; abundance: -; d_gene: TRBD1; v_gene: TRBV28; CDR3aa: CASSLGTGGYEQYF; CDR3nt: TGTGCCAGCAGTTTAGGGACAGGGGGCTACGAGCAGTACTTC
j_gene: TRBJ2-7; abundance: -; d_gene: -; v_gene: TRBV2; CDR3aa: CASRSLEQYF; CDR3nt: TGTGCCAGCAGGTCCCTTGAGCAGTACTTC
j_gene: TRBJ2-1; abundance: -; d_gene: TRBD2; v_gene: TRBV24-1; CDR3aa: CATSDPGLAVDEQFF; CDR3nt: TGTGCCACCAGTGATCCGGGACTAGCGGTTGATGAGCAGTTCTTC
j_gene: TRBJ2-5; abundance: -; d_gene: TRBD1; v_gene: TRBV5-6; CDR3aa: CASRGRWDREQETQYF; CDR3nt: TGTGCCAGCAGGGGTCGTTGGGACAGGGAACAAGAGACCCAGTACTTC
j_gene: TRBJ2-1; abundance: -; d_gene: TRBD2; v_gene: TRBV2; CDR3aa: CASKTSGSDEQFF; CDR3nt: TGTGCCAGCAAAACGAGCGGGAGCGATGAGCAGTTCTTC
j_gene: TRBJ2-6; abundance: -; d_gene: TRBD2; v_gene: TRBV3-1/TRBV3-2; CDR3aa: CASRLRGGSGANVLTF; CDR3nt: TGTGCCAGCAGGCTACGCGGGGGCTCTGGGGCCAACGTCCTGACTTTC
j_gene: TRBJ2-4; abundance: -; d_gene: -; v_gene: TRBV5-8; CDR3aa: CASSPRLFNKNIQYF; CDR3nt: TGTGCCAGCAGCCCCCGACTTTTCAACAAAAACATTCAGTACTTC
j_gene: TRBJ2-3; abundance: once; d_gene: TRBD1; v_gene: TRBV27; CDR3aa: CASSPHIYRGHTDTQYF; CDR3nt: TGTGCCAGCAGCCCCCACATCTACAGGGGACACACAGATACGCAGTATTTT
j_gene: TRBJ2-7; abundance: -; d_gene: TRBD1; v_gene: TRBV23-1; CDR3aa: CASRGVDRDRGLYEQYF; CDR3nt: TGCGCCAGCAGGGGGGTTGACCGGGACAGGGGGCTTTACGAGCAGTACTTC
j_gene: TRBJ2-3; abundance: few; d_gene: -; v_gene: TRBV7-2; CDR3aa: CASSRTVKEADTQYF; CDR3nt: TGTGCCAGCAGCCGGACAGTCAAGGAGGCGGATACGCAGTATTTT
j_gene: TRBJ1-2; abundance: -; d_gene: -; v_gene: TRBV5-6; CDR3aa: CASSSTGGGYTF; CDR3nt: TGTGCCAGCAGCTCGACAGGAGGCGGCTACACCTTC
j_gene: TRBJ2-6; abundance: -; d_gene: TRBD1; v_gene: TRBV7-2; CDR3aa: CASSPRTGGSGANVLTF; CDR3nt: TGTGCCAGCAGCCCTCGGACAGGGGGCTCGGGGGCCAACGTCCTGACTTTC
j_gene: TRBJ2-3; abundance: -; d_gene: TRBD1; v_gene: TRBV11-2; CDR3aa: CASSSTGSDTQYF; CDR3nt: TGTGCCAGCAGCTCGACAGGGTCGGATACGCAGTATTTT
j_gene: TRBJ2-7; abundance: -; d_gene: -; v_gene: TRBV5-1; CDR3aa: CASRPQEGVEGQYF; CDR3nt: TGCGCCAGCAGGCCACAGGAGGGAGTGGAGGGGCAGTACTTC
j_gene: TRBJ2-1; abundance: -; d_gene: -; v_gene: TRBV6-4; CDR3aa: CASSVASYNEQFF; CDR3nt: TGTGCCAGCAGTGTGGCATCTTACAATGAGCAGTTCTTC
j_gene: TRBJ2-3; abundance: -; d_gene: -; v_gene: TRBV19; CDR3aa: CASSGDSNTDTQYF; CDR3nt: TGTGCCAGTAGTGGGGACTCCAACACAGATACGCAGTATTTT
j_gene: TRBJ1-5; abundance: -; d_gene: -; v_gene: TRBV10-3; CDR3aa: CAIGHGNQPQHF; CDR3nt: TGTGCCATCGGGCACGGAAATCAGCCCCAGCATTTT
j_gene: TRBJ1-1; abundance: -; d_gene: -; v_gene: TRBV21-1; CDR3aa: CATRTQRAAMNTEAFF; CDR3nt: TGTGCCACCCGAACCCAGAGGGCTGCCATGAACACTGAAGCTTTCTTT
j_gene: TRBJ2-1; abundance: -; d_gene: TRBD2; v_gene: TRBV7-3; CDR3aa: CASSLSLGTRGGEQFF; CDR3nt: TGTGCCAGCAGCTTATCCCTGGGGACTAGGGGCGGGGAGCAGTTCTTC
j_gene: TRBJ2-3; abundance: -; d_gene: -; v_gene: TRBV24-1; CDR3aa: CATSDARGTSTDTQYF; CDR3nt: TGTGCCACCAGTGATGCTAGGGGCACTAGCACAGATACGCAGTATTTT